Each of the 22 T cell receptor beta chains below was sequenced from the same sample in a study of identical twins. TCRdb re-analysed the 5' RACE reads in MiXCR, keeping a single row per CDR3 protein. The sample lists around 510,000 distinct CDR3 sequences; around an eighth were seen once. The data were also submitted as part of a second study, on yellow fever vaccine responses in identical twins.

The specimen sequenced was CD4+ T cells sorted from blood. These receptors were taken from a woman between 18 and 30 years old in good health.

The chain carries TRBV20-1 and TRBJ1-5; D gene ambiguous. The V gene lost 7 bases and the J gene lost 1 base, with 8 bases spanning the gap. Germline CDR1 reads DFQATT; CDR2 reads SNEGSKA (reference sequence). The CDR3 is made up of 12 amino acids. CDR3 amino acids: CSVHQSNQPQHF. The CDR3 region has the DNA TGCAGTGTCCACCAAAGCAATCAGCCCCAGCATTTT.

The chain joins TRBV27 to TRBJ2-7; maybe TRBD1 (6 bases). Per germline, CDR1 MNHEY and CDR2 SMNVEV (reference sequence). V was pared by 8 bases and J by 2 bases, with 10 bases between. The CDR3 runs 12 residues. The CDR3 DNA reads TGTGCCAGCCAGGACAGAGCCTACGAGCAGTACTTC. Translation gives CASQDRAYEQYF.

This chain uses TRBV29-1 with TRBJ1-2; D may be TRBD1 (6 bases). The V and J ends lost 6 bases and 7 bases respectively, with 15 bases between them. Germline-derived CDR1 and CDR2 are SQVTM and ANQGSEA. There are 12 residues in the CDR3. CDR3 in amino acids: CSVGTGARGYTF. CDR3 in DNA: TGCAGCGTGGGAACGGGGGCGCGTGGCTACACCTTC.

A note on this clonotype: Compared with germline, one end of the junction differs, possibly owing to a read error. The gene calls are TRBV27 and TRBJ2-5; D unresolved. Germline V gene sequence: CDR1 MNHEY, CDR2 SMNVEV (reference sequence). The CDR3 runs 14 residues. CDR3 residues: CARSLSPAGETQYF. CDR3 DNA: TGTGCCAGAAGTTTATCACCAGCCGGGGAGACCCAGTACTTC.

The chain joins TRBV6-6 to TRBJ2-5, with TRBD1 matching over 9 bases. Trimming removed 2 bases from V and 12 bases from J; junction bases left unmatched: 4. The CDR3 has 12 residues. CDR1 MNHNY and CDR2 SVGAGI come from the germline V gene (reference sequence). In nucleotides, the CDR3 is TGTGCCAGCAGTTACACCCGACAGGGGGAGTACTTC. It yields the protein CASSYTRQGEYF.

This clonotype has more than one count but fewer than ten. This sequence joins TRBV19 and TRBJ2-1; 9 nucleotides agree with TRBD2. The germline V gene encodes CDR1 LNHDA and CDR2 SQIVND (reference sequence). This CDR3 region has 15 residues. V gave up 2 bases and J gave up 8 bases; unmatched junction bases: 7. The CDR3 region has the DNA TGTGCCAGTAGTATATGGCGGGGGGGCCGCGATGAGCAGTTCTTC. It codes for CASSIWRGGRDEQFF.

This clonotype was seen more than once but under ten times. The chain couples TRBV6-5 to TRBJ2-4; TRBD1 matches at 9 bases. V gave up 5 bases and J gave up 8 bases; unmatched junction bases: 1. CDR1 is MNHEY and CDR2 is SVGAGI in the germline V gene. This CDR3 has 12 residues. CDR3 residues: CASSDRGDIQYF. Written as DNA, the CDR3 is TGTGCCAGCAGTGACAGGGGGGACATTCAGTACTTC.

CDR3 coding DNA: TGTGCCAGCAGCTTAGATACTAGCGGGTACAATGAGCAGTTCTTC. Amino acid sequence: CASSLDTSGYNEQFF. The V and J genes are TRBV11-3 and TRBJ2-1; 9 bases match TRBD2. Looked up from germline, CDR1 is SGHNT and CDR2 is YENEEA. The length of the CDR3 is 15 residues. Trimming at V came to 0 bases and at J to 4 bases, leaving 1 base not matched to a gene.

This clonotype was counted between two and nine times. The V call is TRBV5-1, the J call TRBJ2-3; a possible D gene is TRBD2 (6 bases). CDR3 length equals 14 residues. V lost 4 bases to trimming and J lost 2 bases, with 11 bases between them. CDR1 is SGHRS, CDR2 YFSETQ, per germline. The CDR3 DNA reads TGCGCCAGCAGCCAGGAGGGGACCACAGATACGCAGTATTTT. As protein: CASSQEGTTDTQYF.

V is TRBV18 and J is TRBJ2-2; D gene uncertain. With 4 bases removed from V and 1 base from J, the gap between germline ends came to 7 bases. Per the germline V gene, CDR1 is KGHSH and CDR2 is LQKENI. The CDR3 has 14 residues. CDR3 region: CASSQQENTGELFF. The CDR3 coding sequence is TGTGCCAGCTCACAGCAGGAGAACACCGGGGAGCTGTTTTTT.

The V and J genes are TRBV20-1 and TRBJ2-7, with D unresolved. The CDR3 spans 14 residues. Trimming cost V 3 bases and J 1 base, with 13 bases left between them. Germline lookup yields CDR1 DFQATT and CDR2 SNEGSKA (reference sequence). CDR3 coding DNA: TGCAGTGCTAGTCCCAGACCGCAATCCTACGAGCAGTACTTC. Protein: CSASPRPQSYEQYF.

This clonotype has just a few counts. This chain connects TRBV20-1 to TRBJ2-3; either TRBD1 or TRBD2 may supply D (6 bases each). From germline, CDR1 is DFQATT and CDR2 SNEGSKA (reference sequence). Trimming stripped 4 bases from V and 1 base from J, with 15 bases between. CDR3 size: 15 residues. CDR3 sequence: CSATSGRGGTDTQYF. CDR3 sequence (DNA): TGCAGTGCTACCTCCGGAAGGGGGGGCACAGATACGCAGTATTTT.

This clonotype has just a few counts. The chain carries TRBV19 and TRBJ2-3; 7 nucleotides agree with TRBD2. There are 12 residues in the CDR3. The V gene's germline CDR1 is LNHDA and CDR2 SQIVND (reference sequence). The V and J ends lost 8 bases and 6 bases, in that order; junction bases with no gene match: 5. CDR3 sequence reads: CASGLAADTQYF. CDR3 nucleotides: TGTGCCAGTGGCCTAGCGGCGGATACGCAGTATTTT.

This clonotype came up a few times. DNA of the CDR3: TGCGCCAGCAGCCAAGTTAGGCTAGCGGGAGTTGATGAGCAGTTCTTC. It is translated as CASSQVRLAGVDEQFF. V gene TRBV4-3 combines with J gene TRBJ2-1; TRBD2 agrees at 10 bases. This CDR3 comprises 16 residues. With V trimmed by 1 base and J by 8 bases, 8 bases remained unmatched. CDR1 is LGHNA and CDR2 is YSLEER in the germline V gene.

This clonotype was picked up a small number of times. The rearrangement uses TRBV10-1 and TRBJ2-7; D unclear. Germline V gene lookup returns CDR1 WNHNN and CDR2 SYGVQD (reference sequence). Trimming cost V 6 bases and J 2 bases, with 14 bases left between them. CDR3 length: 14 amino acids. Here the CDR3 DNA reads TGCGCCAGCAGGTTATCGGACGGACCCTACGAGCAGTACTTC. This sequence encodes CASRLSDGPYEQYF.

CDR3 residues: CASSPRRDGANVLTF. The CDR3 DNA sequence: TGTGCCAGCTCACCACGGAGGGATGGGGCCAACGTCCTGACTTTC. The chain carries TRBV18 and TRBJ2-6; a weak D match, TRBD2 (6 bases). V shed 1 base and J shed 3 bases, with 7 bases lying between them. The CDR3 runs 15 residues. The germline V gene encodes CDR1 KGHSH and CDR2 LQKENI.

This clonotype was found a few times. The J gene is TRBJ1-4, the V gene TRBV18; unclear D gene. Trimming left V 2 bases short and J 5 bases short, with 6 bases between. The CDR3 totals 13 residues. Per the germline V gene, CDR1 is KGHSH and CDR2 is LQKENI. The CDR3 spells CASSPASNEKLFF. Here the CDR3 DNA reads TGTGCCAGCTCACCAGCGTCAAATGAAAAACTGTTTTTT.

This clonotype came up many times. The V gene is TRBV20-1, the J gene TRBJ2-5, with 7 bases lining up with TRBD2. Germline V lookup: CDR1 DFQATT, CDR2 SNEGSKA (reference sequence). The CDR3 runs 12 residues. J lost 5 bases, V lost 3 bases, and 3 bases had no gene match. As DNA, the CDR3 is TGCAGTGCTAGGACTAGCCGGGAGACCCAGTACTTC. Its protein product is CSARTSRETQYF.

The chain is built from TRBV27 and TRBJ2-7; D tentatively reads TRBD1 or TRBD2 (5 bases each). The V gene lost 6 bases and the J gene lost 3 bases, with 12 bases spanning the gap. The CDR3 is made up of 13 amino acids. Germline CDR1 and CDR2: MNHEY and SMNVEV (reference sequence). The CDR3 here is CASRGDRNYEQYF. The DNA of the CDR3 is TGTGCCAGCAGGGGGGACCGGAACTACGAGCAGTACTTC.

The rearrangement uses TRBV12-5 and TRBJ2-3, with D maybe TRBD2 (5 bases). Trimming removed 2 bases from V and 5 bases from J, with 14 bases in between. The CDR3 sequence is 15 residues long. CDR1 and CDR2 from the germline V gene are LGHNT and FRNRAP. The CDR3: CASGLYGVALDTQYF. The CDR3 DNA reads TGTGCTAGTGGTTTGTACGGGGTAGCTTTAGATACGCAGTATTTT.

V is TRBV27 and J is TRBJ2-3, with a tentative D call TRBD1 (6 bases). Germline CDR1 and CDR2: MNHEY and SMNVEV (reference sequence). V was clipped by 5 bases and J by 0 bases, with 12 bases between them. This CDR3 has 15 amino acids. The DNA for the CDR3 is TGTGCCAGCAGTGGCCGGGACACTAGCACAGATACGCAGTATTTT. Amino acid sequence: CASSGRDTSTDTQYF.

This clonotype showed up just a few times. This chain connects TRBV7-8 to TRBJ2-2, with no clear D. This CDR3 has 14 residues. Germline V gene lookup returns CDR1 SGHVS and CDR2 FQNEAQ. The V end lost 7 bases, the J end lost 0 bases, and 9 bases lay between the germline ends. This CDR3 reads CASIGQTNTGELFF. The CDR3 region has the DNA TGTGCCAGCATCGGGCAGACGAACACCGGGGAGCTGTTTTTT.